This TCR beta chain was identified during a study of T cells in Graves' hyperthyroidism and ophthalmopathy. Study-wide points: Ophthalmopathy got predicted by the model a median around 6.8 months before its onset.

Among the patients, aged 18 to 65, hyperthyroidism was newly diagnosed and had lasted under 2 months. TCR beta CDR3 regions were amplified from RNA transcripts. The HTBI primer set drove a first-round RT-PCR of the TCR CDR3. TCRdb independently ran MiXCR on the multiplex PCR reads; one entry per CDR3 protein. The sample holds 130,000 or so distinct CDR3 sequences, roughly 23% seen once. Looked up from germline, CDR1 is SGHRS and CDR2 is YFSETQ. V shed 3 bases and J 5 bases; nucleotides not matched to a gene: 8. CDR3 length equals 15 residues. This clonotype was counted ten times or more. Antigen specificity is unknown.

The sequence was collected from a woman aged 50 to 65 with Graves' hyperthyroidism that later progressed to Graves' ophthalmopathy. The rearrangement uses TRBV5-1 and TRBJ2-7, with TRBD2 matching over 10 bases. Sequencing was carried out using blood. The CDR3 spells CASSSVAGGFNEQYF. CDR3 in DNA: TGCGCCAGCAGCTCGGTAGCGGGAGGTTTCAACGAGCAGTACTTC. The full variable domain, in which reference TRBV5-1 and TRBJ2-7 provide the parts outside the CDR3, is KAGVTQTPRYLIKTRGQQVTLSCSPISGHRSVSWYQQTPGQGLQFLFEYFSETQRNKGNFPGRFSGRQFSNSRSEMNVSTLELGDSALYLCASSSVAGGFNEQYFGPGTRLTVT.